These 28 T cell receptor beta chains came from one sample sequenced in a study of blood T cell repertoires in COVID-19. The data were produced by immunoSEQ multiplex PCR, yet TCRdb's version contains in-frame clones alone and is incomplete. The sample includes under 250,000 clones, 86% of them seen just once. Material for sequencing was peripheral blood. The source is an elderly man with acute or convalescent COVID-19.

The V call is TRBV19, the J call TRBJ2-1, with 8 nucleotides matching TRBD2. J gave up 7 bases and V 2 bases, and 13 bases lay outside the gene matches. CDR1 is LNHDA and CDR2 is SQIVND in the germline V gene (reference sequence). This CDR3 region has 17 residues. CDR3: CASSINRGGTSRNEQFF. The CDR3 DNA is TGTGCCAGTAGTATAAATCGGGGGGGGACGTCCCGGAATGAGCAGTTCTTC.

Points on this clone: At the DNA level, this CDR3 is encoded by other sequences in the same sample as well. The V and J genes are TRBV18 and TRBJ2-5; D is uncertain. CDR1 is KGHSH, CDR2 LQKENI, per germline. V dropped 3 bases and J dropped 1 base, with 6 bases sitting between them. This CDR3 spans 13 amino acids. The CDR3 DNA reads TGTGCCAGCTCACCCTCCCCCCAAGAGACCCAGTACTTC. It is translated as CASSPSPQETQYF.

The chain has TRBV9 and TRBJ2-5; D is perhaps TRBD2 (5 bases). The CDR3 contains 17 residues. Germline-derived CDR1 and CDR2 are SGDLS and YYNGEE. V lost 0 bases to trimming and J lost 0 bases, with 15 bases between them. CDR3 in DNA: TGTGCCAGCAGCGTAGGAGAGACTACCCGGTACCAAGAGACCCAGTACTTC. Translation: CASSVGETTRYQETQYF.

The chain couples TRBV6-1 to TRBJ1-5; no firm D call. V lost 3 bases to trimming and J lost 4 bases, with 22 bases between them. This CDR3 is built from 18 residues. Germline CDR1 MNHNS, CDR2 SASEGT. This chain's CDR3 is CASSDAGWRETRNQPQHF. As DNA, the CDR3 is TGTGCCAGCAGTGATGCGGGATGGAGGGAAACCCGGAATCAGCCCCAGCATTTT.

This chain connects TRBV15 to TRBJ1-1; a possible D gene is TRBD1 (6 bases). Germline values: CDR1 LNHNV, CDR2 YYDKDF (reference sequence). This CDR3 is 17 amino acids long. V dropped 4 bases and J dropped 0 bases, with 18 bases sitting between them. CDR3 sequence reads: CATSKGTYDRLNTEAFF. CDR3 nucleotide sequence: TGTGCCACCAGCAAAGGGACATACGACAGGCTGAACACTGAAGCTTTCTTT.

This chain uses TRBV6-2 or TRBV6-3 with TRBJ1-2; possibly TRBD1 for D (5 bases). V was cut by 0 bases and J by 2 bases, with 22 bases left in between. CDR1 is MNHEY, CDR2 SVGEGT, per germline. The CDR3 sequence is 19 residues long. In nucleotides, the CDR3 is TGTGCCAGCAGTTACTCGATTGGGGTCAGGGCCGTGGGAAACTATGGCTACACCTTC. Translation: CASSYSIGVRAVGNYGYTF.

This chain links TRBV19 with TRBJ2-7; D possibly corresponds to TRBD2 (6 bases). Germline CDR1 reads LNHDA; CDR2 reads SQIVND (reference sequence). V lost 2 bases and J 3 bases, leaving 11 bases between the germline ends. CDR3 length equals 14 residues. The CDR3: CASSIQGLSYEQYF. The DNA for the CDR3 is TGTGCCAGTAGTATACAGGGACTGAGCTACGAGCAGTACTTC.

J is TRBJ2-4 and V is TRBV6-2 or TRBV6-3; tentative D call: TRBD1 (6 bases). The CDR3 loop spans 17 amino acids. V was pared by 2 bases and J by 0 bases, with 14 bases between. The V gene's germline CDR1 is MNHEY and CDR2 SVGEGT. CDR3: CASSYVGQTLAKNIQYF. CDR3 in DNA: TGTGCCAGCAGTTACGTCGGACAGACCCTAGCCAAAAACATTCAGTACTTC.

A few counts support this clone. In nucleotides, the CDR3 is TGTGCCAGCAGCAGGTCAGGGGGAGGTCAGCCCCAGCATTTT. It yields the protein CASSRSGGGQPQHF. The gene calls are TRBV5-8 and TRBJ1-5, with TRBD1 matching over 7 bases. Germline V gene data show CDR1 as SGHTS and CDR2 as YDEGEE. V lost 4 bases, J lost 6 bases, and 7 bases stayed unmatched. This CDR3 has 14 amino acids. The full variable domain, completed using reference TRBV5-8 and TRBJ1-5, is EAGVTQSPTHLIKTRGQQATLRCSPISGHTSVYWYQQALGLGLQFLLWYDEGEERNRGNFPPRFSGRQFPNYSSELNVNALELEDSALYLCASSRSGGGQPQHFGDGTRLSIL.

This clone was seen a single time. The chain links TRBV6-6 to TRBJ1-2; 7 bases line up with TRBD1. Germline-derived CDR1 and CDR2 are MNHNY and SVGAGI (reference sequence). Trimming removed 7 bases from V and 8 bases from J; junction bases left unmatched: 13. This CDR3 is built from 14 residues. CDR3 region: CASTFGQASGGYTF. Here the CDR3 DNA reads TGTGCCAGCACCTTTGGACAGGCCTCGGGGGGCTACACCTTC.

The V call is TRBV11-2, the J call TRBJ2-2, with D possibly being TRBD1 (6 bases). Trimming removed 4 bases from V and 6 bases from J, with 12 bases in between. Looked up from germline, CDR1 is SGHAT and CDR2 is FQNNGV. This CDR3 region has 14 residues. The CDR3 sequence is CASSSQGLSGELFF. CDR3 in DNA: TGTGCCAGCAGCTCCCAGGGGCTCTCCGGGGAGCTGTTTTTT. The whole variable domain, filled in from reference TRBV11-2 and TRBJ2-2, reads EAGVAQSPRYKIIEKRQSVAFWCNPISGHATLYWYQQILGQGPKLLIQFQNNGVVDDSQLPKDRFSAERLKGVDSTLKIQPAKLEDSAVYLCASSSQGLSGELFFGEGSRLTVL.

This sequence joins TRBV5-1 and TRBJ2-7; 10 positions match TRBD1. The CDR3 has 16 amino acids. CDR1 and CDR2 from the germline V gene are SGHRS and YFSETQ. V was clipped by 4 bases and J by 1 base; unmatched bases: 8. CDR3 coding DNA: TGCGCCAGCAGCCCCATCCCGGGACAGGGGTCCTACGAGCAGTACTTC. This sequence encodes CASSPIPGQGSYEQYF.

The chain's CDR3 is CASSLGGALGTEAFF. The CDR3 bases are TGTGCCAGTAGCCTTGGGGGGGCTTTGGGCACTGAAGCTTTCTTT. The chain couples TRBV6-6 to TRBJ1-1; D might be TRBD1 (6 bases). Germline CDR1 is MNHNY and CDR2 is SVGAGI (reference sequence). There are 15 residues in the CDR3. Trimming removed 9 bases from V and 4 bases from J, with 21 bases in between.

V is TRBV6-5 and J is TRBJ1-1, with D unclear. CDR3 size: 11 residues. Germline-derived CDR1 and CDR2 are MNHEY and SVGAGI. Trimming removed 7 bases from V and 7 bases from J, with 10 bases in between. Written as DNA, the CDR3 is TGTGCCAGCAAAGCGGCCCATGAAGCTTTCTTT. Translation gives CASKAAHEAFF.

The CDR3 region is CASSLGGRGNEKLFF. DNA of the CDR3: TGTGCCAGCAGCTTAGGAGGGAGGGGTAATGAAAAACTGTTTTTT. The chain links TRBV7-2 to TRBJ1-4, with a possible D match to TRBD1 (5 bases). The CDR3 runs 15 residues. In germline, CDR1 is SGHTA, CDR2 FQGNSA. Trimming shortened V by 1 base and J by 4 bases, and 10 bases separated the two germline ends.

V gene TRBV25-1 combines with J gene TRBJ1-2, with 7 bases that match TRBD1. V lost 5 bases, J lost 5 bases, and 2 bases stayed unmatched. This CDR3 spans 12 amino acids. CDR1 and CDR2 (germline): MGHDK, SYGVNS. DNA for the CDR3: TGTGCCAGCAGTAGGGGGCTTTATGGCTACACCTTC. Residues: CASSRGLYGYTF.

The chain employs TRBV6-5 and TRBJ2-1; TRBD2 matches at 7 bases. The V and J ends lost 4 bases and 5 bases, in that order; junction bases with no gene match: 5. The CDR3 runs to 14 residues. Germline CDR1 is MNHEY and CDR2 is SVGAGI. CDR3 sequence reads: CASSSAGVHNEQFF. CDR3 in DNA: TGTGCCAGCAGTTCTGCGGGAGTACACAATGAGCAGTTCTTC.

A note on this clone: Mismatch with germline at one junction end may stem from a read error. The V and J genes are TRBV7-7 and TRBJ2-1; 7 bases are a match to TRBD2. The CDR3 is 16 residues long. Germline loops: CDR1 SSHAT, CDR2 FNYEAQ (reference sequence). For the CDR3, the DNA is TGTGCTAGCAGCTTAGAAGATGTAGCGGGCTACAATGAGCAGTTCTTC. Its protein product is CASSLEDVAGYNEQFF.

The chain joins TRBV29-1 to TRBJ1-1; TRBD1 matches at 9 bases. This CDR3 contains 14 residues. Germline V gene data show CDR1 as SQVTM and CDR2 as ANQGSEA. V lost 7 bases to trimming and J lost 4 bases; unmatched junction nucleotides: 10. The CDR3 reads CSGGTGRWGTEAFF. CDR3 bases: TGCAGCGGCGGGACAGGGCGGTGGGGCACTGAAGCTTTCTTT.

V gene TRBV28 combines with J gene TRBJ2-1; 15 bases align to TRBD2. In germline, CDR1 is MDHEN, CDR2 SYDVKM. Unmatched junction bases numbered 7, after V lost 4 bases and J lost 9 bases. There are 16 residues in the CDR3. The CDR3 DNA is TGTGCCAGCAGTTCCGGGACTAGCGGGAGGTGGAGTGAGCAGTTCTTC. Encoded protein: CASSSGTSGRWSEQFF. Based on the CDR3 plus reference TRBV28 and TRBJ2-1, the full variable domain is DVKVTQSSRYLVKRTGEKVFLECVQDMDHENMFWYRQDPGLGLRLIYFSYDVKMKEKGDIPEGYSVSREKKERFSLILESASTNQTSMYLCASSSGTSGRWSEQFFGPGTRLTVL.

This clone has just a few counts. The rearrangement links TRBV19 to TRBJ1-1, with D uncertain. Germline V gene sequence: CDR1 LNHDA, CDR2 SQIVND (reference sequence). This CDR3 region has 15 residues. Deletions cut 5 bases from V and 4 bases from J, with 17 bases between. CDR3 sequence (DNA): TGTGCCAGTAGTGGTAGCGCGCGGGGAGGCACTGAAGCTTTCTTT. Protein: CASSGSARGGTEAFF. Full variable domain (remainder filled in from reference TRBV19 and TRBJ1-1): DGGITQSPKYLFRKEGQNVTLSCEQNLNHDAMYWYRQDPGQGLRLIYYSQIVNDFQKGDIAEGYSVSREKKESFPLTVTSAQKNPTAFYLCASSGSARGGTEAFFGQGTRLTVV.

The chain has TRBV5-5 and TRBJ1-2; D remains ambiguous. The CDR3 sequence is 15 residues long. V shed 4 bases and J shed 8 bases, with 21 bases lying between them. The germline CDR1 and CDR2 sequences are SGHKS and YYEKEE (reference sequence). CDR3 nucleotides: TGTGCCAGCAGCAAATCGGACGGCCGTCGGGAGGGCTACACCTTC. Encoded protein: CASSKSDGRREGYTF.

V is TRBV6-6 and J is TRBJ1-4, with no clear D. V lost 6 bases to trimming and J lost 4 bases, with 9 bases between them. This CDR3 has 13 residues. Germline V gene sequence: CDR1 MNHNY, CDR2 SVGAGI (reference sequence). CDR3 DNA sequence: TGTGCCAGCAGCGGGGTCCTTAATGAAAAACTGTTTTTT. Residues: CASSGVLNEKLFF.

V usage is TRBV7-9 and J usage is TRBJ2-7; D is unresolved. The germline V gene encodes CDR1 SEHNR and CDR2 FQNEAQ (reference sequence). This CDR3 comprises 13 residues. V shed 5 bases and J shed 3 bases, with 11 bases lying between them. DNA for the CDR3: TGTGCCAGCAGCCCTACGGTAAGCTACGAGCAGTACTTC. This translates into CASSPTVSYEQYF.

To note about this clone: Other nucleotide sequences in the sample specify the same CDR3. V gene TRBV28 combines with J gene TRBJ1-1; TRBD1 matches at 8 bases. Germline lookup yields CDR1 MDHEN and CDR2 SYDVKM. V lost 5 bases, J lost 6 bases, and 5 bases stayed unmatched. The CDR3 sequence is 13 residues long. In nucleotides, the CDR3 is TGTGCCAGCAGTCCCGGACAGGGCCCTGAAGCTTTCTTT. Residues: CASSPGQGPEAFF.

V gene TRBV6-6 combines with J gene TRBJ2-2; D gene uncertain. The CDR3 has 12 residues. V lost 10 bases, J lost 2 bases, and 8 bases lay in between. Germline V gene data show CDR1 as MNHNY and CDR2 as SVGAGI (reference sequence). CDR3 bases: TGTGCCACCAGACTTAACACCGGGGAGCTGTTTTTT. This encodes CATRLNTGELFF.

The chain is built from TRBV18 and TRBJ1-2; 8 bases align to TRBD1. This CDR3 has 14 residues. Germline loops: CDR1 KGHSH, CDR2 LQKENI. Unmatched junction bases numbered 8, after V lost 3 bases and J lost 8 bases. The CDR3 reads CASSPQDRADGYTF. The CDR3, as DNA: TGTGCCAGCTCACCCCAGGACAGGGCGGACGGCTACACCTTC.

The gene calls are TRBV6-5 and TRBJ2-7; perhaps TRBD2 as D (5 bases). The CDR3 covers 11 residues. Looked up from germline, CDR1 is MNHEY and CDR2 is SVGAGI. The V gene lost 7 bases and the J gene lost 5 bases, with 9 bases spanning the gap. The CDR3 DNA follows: TGTGCCAGCACCCCAGCGGACGAGCAGTACTTC. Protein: CASTPADEQYF.